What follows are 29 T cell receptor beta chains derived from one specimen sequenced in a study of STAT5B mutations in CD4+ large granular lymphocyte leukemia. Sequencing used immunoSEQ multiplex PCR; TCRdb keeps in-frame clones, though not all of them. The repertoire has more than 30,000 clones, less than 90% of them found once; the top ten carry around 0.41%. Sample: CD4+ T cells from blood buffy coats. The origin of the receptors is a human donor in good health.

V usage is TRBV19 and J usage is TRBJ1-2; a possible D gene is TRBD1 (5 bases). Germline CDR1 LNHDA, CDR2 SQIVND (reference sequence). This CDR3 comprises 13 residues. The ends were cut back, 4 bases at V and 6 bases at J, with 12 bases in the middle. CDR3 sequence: CASSTFGADGYTF. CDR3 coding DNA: TGTGCCAGTAGTACATTCGGGGCGGATGGCTACACCTTC.

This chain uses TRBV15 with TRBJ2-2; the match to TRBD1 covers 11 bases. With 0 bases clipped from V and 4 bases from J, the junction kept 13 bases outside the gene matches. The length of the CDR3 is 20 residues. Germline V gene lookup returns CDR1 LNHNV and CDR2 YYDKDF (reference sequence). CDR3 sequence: CATSRDSHAGGTGGTGELFF. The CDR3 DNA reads TGTGCCACCAGCAGAGATTCCCACGCCGGGGGGACAGGGGGCACCGGGGAGCTGTTTTTT.

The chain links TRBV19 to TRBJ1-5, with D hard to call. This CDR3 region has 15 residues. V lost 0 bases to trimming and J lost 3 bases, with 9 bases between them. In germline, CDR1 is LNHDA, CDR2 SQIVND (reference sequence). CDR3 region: CASSIDPAANQPQHF. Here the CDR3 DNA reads TGTGCCAGTAGTATAGATCCCGCAGCCAATCAGCCCCAGCATTTT.

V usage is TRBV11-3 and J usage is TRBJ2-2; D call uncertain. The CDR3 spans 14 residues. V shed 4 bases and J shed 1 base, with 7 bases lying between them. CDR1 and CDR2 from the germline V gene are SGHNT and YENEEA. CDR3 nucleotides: TGTGCCAGCAGCTCGCAGGAGAACACCGGGGAGCTGTTTTTT. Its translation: CASSSQENTGELFF.

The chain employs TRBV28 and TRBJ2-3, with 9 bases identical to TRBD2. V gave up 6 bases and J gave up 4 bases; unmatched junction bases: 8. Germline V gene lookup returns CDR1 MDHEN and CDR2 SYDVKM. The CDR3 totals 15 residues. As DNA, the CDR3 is TGTGCCAGCAGGGTTAGCGGGAGTTTCGCAGATACGCAGTATTTT. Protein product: CASRVSGSFADTQYF.

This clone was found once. The CDR3 sequence is CAISGSGGVGSNQPQHF. As DNA, the CDR3 is TGTGCCATCAGTGGGTCAGGGGGGGTTGGGAGCAATCAGCCCCAGCATTTT. The rearrangement links TRBV10-3 to TRBJ1-5; 7 nucleotides align to TRBD1. The CDR3 runs 17 residues. Trimming took 4 bases from V and 1 from J; bases not matched to a gene: 10. CDR1 and CDR2 from the germline V gene are ENHRY and SYGVKD.

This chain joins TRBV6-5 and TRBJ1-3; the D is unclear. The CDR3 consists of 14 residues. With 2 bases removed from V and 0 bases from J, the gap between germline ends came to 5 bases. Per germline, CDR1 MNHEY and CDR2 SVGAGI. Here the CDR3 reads CASSYGDSGNTIYF. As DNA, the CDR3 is TGTGCCAGCAGTTACGGAGACTCTGGAAACACCATATATTTT.

CDR3 sequence reads: CAIPKRGGPKYYEQYF. CDR3 sequence (DNA): TGTGCCATCCCGAAGAGGGGAGGACCTAAGTACTACGAGCAGTACTTC. V gene TRBV14 combines with J gene TRBJ2-7; perhaps TRBD2 as D (6 bases). The germline gives CDR1 SGHDN, CDR2 FVKESK. The CDR3 has 16 amino acids. V was pared by 10 bases and J by 3 bases, with 25 bases between.

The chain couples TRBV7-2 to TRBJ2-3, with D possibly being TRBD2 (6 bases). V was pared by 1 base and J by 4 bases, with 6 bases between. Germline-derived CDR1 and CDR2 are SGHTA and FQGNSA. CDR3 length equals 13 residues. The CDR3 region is CASSLGGADTQYF. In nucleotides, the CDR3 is TGTGCCAGCAGCTTAGGGGGGGCAGATACGCAGTATTTT.

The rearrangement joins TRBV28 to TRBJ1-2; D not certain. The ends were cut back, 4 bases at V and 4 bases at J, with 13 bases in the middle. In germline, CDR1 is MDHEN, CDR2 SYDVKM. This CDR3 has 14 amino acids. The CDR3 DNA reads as TGTGCCAGCAGTTCTATCCTCTCCTTCTATGGCTACACCTTC. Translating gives CASSSILSFYGYTF.

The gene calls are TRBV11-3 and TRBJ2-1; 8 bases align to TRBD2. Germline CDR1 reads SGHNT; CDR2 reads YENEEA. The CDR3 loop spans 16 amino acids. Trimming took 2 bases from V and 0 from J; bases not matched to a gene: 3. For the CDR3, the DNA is TGTGCCAGCAGCTTAAGGAGCGGGAGCTCCTACAATGAGCAGTTCTTC. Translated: CASSLRSGSSYNEQFF.

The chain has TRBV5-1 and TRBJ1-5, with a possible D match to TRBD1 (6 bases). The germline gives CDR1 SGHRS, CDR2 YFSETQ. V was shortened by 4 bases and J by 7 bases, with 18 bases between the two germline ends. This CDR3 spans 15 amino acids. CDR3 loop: CASSPDGQGSQPQHF. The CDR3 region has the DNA TGCGCCAGCAGCCCAGATGGGCAGGGGTCCCAGCCCCAGCATTTT.

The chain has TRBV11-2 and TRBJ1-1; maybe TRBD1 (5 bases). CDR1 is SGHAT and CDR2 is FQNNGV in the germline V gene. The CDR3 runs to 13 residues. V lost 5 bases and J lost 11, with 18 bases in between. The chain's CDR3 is CASSNYGGVSAFF. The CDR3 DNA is TGTGCCAGCAGCAACTACGGGGGGGTTTCGGCTTTCTTT.

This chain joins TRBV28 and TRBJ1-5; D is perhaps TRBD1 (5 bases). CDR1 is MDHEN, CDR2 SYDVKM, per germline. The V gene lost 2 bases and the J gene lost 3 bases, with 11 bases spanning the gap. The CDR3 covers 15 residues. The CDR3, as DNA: TGTGCCAGCAGTTTAAACCGACAGTACAATCAGCCCCAGCATTTT. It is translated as CASSLNRQYNQPQHF.

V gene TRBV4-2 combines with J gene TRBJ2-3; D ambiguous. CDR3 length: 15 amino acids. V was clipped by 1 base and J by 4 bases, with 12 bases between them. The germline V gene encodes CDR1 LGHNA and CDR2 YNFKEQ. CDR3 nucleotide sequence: TGTGCCAGCAGCCAAGTCCCGCGATTGCCAGATACGCAGTATTTT. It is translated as CASSQVPRLPDTQYF.

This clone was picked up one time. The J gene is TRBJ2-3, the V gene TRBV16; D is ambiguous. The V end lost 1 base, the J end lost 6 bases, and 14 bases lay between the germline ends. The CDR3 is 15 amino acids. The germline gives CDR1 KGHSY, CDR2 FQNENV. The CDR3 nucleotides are TGTGCCAGCAGCCAATTGGCCGTAGAAGGGGATACGCAGTATTTT. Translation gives CASSQLAVEGDTQYF.

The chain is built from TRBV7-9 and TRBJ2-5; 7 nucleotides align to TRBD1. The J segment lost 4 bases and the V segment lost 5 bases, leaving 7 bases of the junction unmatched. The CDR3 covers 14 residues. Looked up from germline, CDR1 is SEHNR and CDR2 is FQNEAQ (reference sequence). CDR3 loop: CASSPRGMGETQYF. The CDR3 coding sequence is TGTGCCAGCAGCCCCAGGGGGATGGGAGAGACCCAGTACTTC.

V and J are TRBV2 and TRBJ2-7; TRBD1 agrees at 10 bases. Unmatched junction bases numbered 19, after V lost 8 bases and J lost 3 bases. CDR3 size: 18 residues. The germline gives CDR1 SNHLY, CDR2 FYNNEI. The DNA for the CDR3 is TGTGCCAGCGCCGATACCGGGACAGGGGCAGACTTCGGCTACGAGCAGTACTTC. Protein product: CASADTGTGADFGYEQYF.

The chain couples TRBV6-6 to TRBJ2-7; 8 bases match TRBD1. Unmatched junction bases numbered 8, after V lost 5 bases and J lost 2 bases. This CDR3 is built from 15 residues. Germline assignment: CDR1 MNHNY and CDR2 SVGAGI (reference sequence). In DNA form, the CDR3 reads TGTGCCAGCAGTCGGACAGGGTTCAGGCCCTACGAGCAGTACTTC. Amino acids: CASSRTGFRPYEQYF.

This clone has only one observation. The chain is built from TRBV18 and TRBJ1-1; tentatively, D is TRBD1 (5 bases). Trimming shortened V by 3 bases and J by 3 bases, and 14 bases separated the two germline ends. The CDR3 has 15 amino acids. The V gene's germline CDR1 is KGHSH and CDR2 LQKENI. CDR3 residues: CASSPTGTDYTEAFF. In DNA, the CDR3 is TGTGCCAGCTCACCCACCGGGACGGACTACACTGAAGCTTTCTTT.

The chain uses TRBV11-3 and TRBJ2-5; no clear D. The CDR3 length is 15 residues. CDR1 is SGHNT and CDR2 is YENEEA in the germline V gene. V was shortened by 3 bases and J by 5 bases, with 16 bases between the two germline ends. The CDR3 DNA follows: TGTGCCAGCAGCTTCGTCCCTTCGAGGAGCGAGACCCAGTACTTC. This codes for CASSFVPSRSETQYF.

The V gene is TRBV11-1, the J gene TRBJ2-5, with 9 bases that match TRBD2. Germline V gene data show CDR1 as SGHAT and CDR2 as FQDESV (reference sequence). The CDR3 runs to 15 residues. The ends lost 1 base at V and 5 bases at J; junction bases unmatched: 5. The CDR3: CASSLDSGSPETQYF. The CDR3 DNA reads TGTGCCAGCAGCTTAGATAGCGGGAGTCCTGAGACCCAGTACTTC.

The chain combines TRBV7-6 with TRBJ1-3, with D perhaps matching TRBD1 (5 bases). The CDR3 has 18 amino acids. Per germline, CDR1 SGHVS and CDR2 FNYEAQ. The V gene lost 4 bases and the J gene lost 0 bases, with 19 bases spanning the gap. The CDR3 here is CASSSPGGAPLSGNTIYF. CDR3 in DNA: TGTGCCAGCAGCTCCCCTGGGGGTGCCCCCCTCTCTGGAAACACCATATATTTT.

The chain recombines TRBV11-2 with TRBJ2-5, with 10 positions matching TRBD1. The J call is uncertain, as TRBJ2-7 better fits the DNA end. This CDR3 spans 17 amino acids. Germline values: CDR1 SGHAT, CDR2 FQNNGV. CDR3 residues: CASSRFAPTGGFYEQYF. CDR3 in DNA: TGTGCCAGCAGCCGCTTTGCCCCGACAGGGGGCTTCTACGAGCAGTACTTC.

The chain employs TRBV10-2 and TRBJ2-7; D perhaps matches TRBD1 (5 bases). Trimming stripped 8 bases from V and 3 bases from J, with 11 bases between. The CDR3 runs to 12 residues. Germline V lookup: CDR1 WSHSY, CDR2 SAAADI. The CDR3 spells CASQGRDYEQYF. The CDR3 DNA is TGCGCCAGCCAGGGCAGAGACTACGAGCAGTACTTC.

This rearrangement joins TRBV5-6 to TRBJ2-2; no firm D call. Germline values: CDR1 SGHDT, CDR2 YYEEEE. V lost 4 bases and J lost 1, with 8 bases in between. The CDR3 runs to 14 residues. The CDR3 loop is CASSPAGNTGELFF. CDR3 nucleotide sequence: TGTGCCAGCAGCCCTGCAGGGAACACCGGGGAGCTGTTTTTT.

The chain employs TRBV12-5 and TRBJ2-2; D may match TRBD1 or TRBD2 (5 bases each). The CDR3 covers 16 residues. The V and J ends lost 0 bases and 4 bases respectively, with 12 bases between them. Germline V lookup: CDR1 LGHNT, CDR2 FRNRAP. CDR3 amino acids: CASGLVLSGTTGELFF. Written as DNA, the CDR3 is TGTGCTAGTGGTTTGGTACTGTCAGGGACCACCGGGGAGCTGTTTTTT.

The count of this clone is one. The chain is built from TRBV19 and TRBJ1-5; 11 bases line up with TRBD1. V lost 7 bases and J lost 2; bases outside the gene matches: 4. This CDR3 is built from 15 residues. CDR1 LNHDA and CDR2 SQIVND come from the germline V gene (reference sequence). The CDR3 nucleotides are TGTGCCAGTAAGGGGACAGGGGGAGGCAATCAGCCCCAGCATTTT. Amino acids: CASKGTGGGNQPQHF.

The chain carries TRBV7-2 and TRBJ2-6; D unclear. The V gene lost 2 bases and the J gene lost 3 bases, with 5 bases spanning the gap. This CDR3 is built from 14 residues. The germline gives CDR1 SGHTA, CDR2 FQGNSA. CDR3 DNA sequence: TGTGCCAGCAGCTTAAGGGTTGGGGCCAACGTCCTGACTTTC. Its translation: CASSLRVGANVLTF.